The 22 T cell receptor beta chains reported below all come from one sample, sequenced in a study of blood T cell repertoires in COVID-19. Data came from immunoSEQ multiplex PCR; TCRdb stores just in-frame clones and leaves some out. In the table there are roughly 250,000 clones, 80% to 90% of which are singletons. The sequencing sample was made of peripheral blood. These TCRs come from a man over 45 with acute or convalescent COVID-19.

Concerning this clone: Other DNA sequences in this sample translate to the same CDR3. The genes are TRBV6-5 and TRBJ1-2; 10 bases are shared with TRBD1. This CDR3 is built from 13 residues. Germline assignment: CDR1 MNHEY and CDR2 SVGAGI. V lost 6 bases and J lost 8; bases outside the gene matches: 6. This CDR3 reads CASRTGTGDGYTF. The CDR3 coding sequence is TGTGCCAGCAGAACCGGGACAGGGGACGGCTACACCTTC.

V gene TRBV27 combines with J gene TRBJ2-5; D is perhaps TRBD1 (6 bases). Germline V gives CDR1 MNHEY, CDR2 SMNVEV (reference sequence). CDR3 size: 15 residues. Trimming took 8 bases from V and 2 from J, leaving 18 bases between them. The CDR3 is CASRLQGAGQETQYF. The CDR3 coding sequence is TGTGCCAGCCGATTACAGGGTGCAGGGCAAGAGACCCAGTACTTC.

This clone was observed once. CDR3 protein: CASSASRASTDTQYF. The CDR3 DNA reads as TGCGCCAGCAGCGCAAGCAGGGCTAGCACAGATACGCAGTATTTT. The chain links TRBV5-1 to TRBJ2-3; D is possibly TRBD1 (5 bases). Per the germline V gene, CDR1 is SGHRS and CDR2 is YFSETQ. The CDR3 is made up of 15 amino acids. Between the trimmed V and J ends, which lost 4 bases and 0 bases, there was a span of 12 bases.

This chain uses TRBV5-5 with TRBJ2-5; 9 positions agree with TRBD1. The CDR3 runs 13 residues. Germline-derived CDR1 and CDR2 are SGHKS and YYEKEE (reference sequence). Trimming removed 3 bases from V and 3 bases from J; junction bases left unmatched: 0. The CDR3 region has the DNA TGTGCCAGCAGCTGGACAGGGGAAGAGACCCAGTACTTC. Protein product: CASSWTGEETQYF.

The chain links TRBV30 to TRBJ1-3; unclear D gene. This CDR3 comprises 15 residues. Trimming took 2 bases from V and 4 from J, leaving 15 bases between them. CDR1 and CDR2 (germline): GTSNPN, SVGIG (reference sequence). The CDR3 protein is CAWSKPSTAGNTIYF. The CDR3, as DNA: TGTGCCTGGAGTAAGCCAAGTACCGCCGGAAACACCATATATTTT.

CDR3: CASSLFGTGPYEQYF. As DNA, the CDR3 is TGTGCCAGCAGTTTATTCGGGACAGGTCCCTACGAGCAGTACTTC. The chain employs TRBV27 and TRBJ2-7; TRBD1 agrees at 8 bases. J gave up 2 bases and V 1 base, and 4 bases lay outside the gene matches. Germline loops: CDR1 MNHEY, CDR2 SMNVEV (reference sequence). The CDR3 runs 15 residues.

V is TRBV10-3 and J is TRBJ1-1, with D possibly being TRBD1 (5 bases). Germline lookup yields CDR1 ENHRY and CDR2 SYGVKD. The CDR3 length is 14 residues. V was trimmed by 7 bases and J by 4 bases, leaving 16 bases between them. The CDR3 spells CAIKLTGGFTEAFF. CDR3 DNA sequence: TGTGCCATCAAACTCACCGGGGGTTTCACTGAAGCTTTCTTT.

The chain's CDR3 is CASSLASDYGYTF. In DNA form, the CDR3 reads TGTGCCAGCAGCTTAGCCAGTGACTATGGCTACACCTTC. The chain combines TRBV7-9 with TRBJ1-2; D remains unclear. Trimming removed 0 bases at V and 3 bases at J, with 5 bases between. CDR3 length equals 13 residues. Germline assignment: CDR1 SEHNR and CDR2 FQNEAQ (reference sequence).

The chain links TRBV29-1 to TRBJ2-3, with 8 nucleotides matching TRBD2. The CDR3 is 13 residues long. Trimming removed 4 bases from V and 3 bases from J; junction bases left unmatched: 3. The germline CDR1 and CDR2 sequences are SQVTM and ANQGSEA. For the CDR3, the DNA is TGCAGCGTTGTCGGGGGGGCGACAGATACGCAGTATTTT. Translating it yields CSVVGGATDTQYF.

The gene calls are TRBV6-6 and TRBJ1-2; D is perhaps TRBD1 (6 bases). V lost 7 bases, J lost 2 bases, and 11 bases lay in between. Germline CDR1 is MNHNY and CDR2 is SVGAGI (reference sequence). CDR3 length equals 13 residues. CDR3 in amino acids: CASKAGVNYGYTF. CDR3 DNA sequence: TGTGCCAGCAAGGCAGGGGTAAACTATGGCTACACCTTC.

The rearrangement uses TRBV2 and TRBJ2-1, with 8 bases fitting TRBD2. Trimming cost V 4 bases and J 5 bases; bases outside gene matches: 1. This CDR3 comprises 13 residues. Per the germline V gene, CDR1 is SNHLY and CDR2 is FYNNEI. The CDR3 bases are TGTGCCAGCAGTGGACTAGCGAACAATGAGCAGTTCTTC. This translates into CASSGLANNEQFF. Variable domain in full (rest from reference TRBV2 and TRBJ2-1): EPEVTQTPSHQVTQMGQEVILRCVPISNHLYFYWYRQILGQKVEFLVSFYNNEISEKSEIFDDQFSVERPDGSNFTLKIRSTKLEDSAMYFCASSGLANNEQFFGPGTRLTVL.

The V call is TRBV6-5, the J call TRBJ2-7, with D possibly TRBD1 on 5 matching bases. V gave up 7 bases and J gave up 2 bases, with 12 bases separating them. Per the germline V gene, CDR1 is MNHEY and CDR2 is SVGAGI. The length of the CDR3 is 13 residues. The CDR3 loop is CASTHQGTYEQYF. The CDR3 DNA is TGTGCCAGCACCCATCAGGGTACCTACGAGCAGTACTTC.

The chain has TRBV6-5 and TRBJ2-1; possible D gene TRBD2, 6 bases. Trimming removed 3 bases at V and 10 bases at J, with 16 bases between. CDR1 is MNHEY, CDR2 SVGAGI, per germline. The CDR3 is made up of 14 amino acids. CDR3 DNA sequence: TGTGCCAGCAGTTATCAGGGCGGGGTAGAGGAGCAGTTCTTC. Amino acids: CASSYQGGVEEQFF.

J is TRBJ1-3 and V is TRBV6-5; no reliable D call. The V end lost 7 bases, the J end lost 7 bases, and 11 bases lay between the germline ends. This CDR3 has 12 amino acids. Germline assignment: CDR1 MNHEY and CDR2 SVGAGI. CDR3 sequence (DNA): TGTGCCAGCACCGACCCGGGGAACACCATATATTTT. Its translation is CASTDPGNTIYF.

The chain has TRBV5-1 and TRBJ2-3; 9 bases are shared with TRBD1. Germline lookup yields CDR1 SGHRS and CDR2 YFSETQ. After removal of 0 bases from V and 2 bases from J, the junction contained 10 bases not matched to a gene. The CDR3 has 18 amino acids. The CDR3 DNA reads TGCGCCAGCAGCTTGGTAGTCGGTACAGGGGGCTCCACAGATACGCAGTATTTT. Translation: CASSLVVGTGGSTDTQYF.

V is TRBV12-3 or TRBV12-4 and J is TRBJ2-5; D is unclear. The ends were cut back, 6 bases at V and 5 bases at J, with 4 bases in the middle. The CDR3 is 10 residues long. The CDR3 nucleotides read TGTGCCAGCAGCGGGGAGACCCAGTACTTC. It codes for CASSGETQYF.

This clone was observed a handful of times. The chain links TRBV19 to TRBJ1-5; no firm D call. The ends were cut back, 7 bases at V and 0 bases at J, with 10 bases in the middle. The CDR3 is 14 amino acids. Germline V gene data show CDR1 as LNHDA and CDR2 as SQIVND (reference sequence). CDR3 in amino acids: CASKDTFSNQPQHF. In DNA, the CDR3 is TGTGCCAGTAAAGACACGTTTAGCAATCAGCCCCAGCATTTT.

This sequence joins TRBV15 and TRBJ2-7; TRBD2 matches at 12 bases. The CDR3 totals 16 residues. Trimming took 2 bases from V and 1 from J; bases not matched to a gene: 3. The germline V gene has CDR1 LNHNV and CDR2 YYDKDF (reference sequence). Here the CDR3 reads CATSRRGLAGSYEQYF. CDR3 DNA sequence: TGTGCCACCAGCAGACGAGGACTAGCGGGATCCTACGAGCAGTACTTC. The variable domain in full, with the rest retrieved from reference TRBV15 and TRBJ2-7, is DAMVIQNPRYQVTQFGKPVTLSCSQTLNHNVMYWYQQKSSQAPKLLFHYYDKDFNNEADTPDNFQSRRPNTSFCFLDIRSPGLGDTAMYLCATSRRGLAGSYEQYFGPGTRLTVT.

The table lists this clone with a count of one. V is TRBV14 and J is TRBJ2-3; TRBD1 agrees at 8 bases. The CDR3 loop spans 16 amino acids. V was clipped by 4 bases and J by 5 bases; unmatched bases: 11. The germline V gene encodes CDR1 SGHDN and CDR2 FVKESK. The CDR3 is CASSPQLDRAVDTQYF. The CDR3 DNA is TGTGCCAGCAGCCCCCAATTGGACAGGGCCGTAGATACGCAGTATTTT.

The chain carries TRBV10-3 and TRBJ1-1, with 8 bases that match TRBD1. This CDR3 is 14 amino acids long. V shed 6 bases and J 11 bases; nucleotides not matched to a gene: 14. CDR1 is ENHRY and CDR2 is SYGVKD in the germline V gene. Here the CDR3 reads CAIRRNDRGSFAFF. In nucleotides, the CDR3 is TGTGCCATCAGGAGGAACGACAGGGGATCGTTTGCTTTCTTT.

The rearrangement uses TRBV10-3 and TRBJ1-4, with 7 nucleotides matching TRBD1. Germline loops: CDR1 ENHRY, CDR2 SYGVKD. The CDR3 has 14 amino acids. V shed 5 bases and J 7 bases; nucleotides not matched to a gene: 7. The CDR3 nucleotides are TGTGCCATCAGTTTAGACAGGGTTGGTGAAAAACTGTTTTTT. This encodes CAISLDRVGEKLFF.

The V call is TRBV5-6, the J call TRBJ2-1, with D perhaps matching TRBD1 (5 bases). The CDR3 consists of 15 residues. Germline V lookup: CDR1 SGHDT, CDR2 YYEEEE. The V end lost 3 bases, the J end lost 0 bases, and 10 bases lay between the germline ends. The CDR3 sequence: CASSSQVPSYNEQFF. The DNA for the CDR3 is TGTGCCAGCAGCTCACAGGTCCCCTCCTACAATGAGCAGTTCTTC. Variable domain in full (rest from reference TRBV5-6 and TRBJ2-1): DAGVTQSPTHLIKTRGQQVTLRCSPKSGHDTVSWYQQALGQGPQFIFQYYEEEERQRGNFPDRFSGHQFPNYSSELNVNALLLGDSALYLCASSSQVPSYNEQFFGPGTRLTVL.